The 32 T cell receptor beta chains listed next were all sequenced from one sample in a study of T cell repertoires in cytomegalovirus infection. These receptors are not linked to any known antigen. TCRdb reanalysed the reads using MiXCR and keeps one entry per CDR3 protein. The repertoire consists of approximately 120,000 distinct CDR3 sequences, with around 30% occurring once and the leading ten covering approximately 78%. This material consisted of CD8+ T cells from cultured PBMCs, taken from culture after CMV antigen stimulation. The receptor source for this set is a human donor in good health (CMV status not recorded). Some clones in this sample may be carry-over from other donors' samples.

The gene calls are TRBV9 and TRBJ1-3; D remains ambiguous. There are 14 residues in the CDR3. The germline V and J ends were trimmed by 4 bases and 1 base, with 9 bases remaining between them. Per germline, CDR1 SGDLS and CDR2 YYNGEE. CDR3 sequence (DNA): TGTGCCAGCAGCCCGGGAGGATCTGGAAACACCATATATTTT. Translation: CASSPGGSGNTIYF.

This clonotype was seen a handful of times. The gene calls are TRBV19 and TRBJ1-5, with D uncertain. Germline-derived CDR1 and CDR2 are LNHDA and SQIVND (reference sequence). The CDR3 covers 12 residues. With 4 bases removed from V and 7 bases from J, the gap between germline ends came to 8 bases. In nucleotides, the CDR3 is TGTGCCAGTAGTACCTACGGACAGCCCCAGCATTTT. This gives the protein CASSTYGQPQHF.

The sample holds many counts of this clonotype. The genes are TRBV11-1 and TRBJ2-1; TRBD2 aligns across 9 bases. The CDR3 consists of 16 residues. Looked up from germline, CDR1 is SGHAT and CDR2 is FQDESV (reference sequence). V lost 5 bases and J lost 5; bases outside the gene matches: 10. The CDR3 loop is CASSPQGLASDNEQFF. The DNA of the CDR3 is TGTGCCAGCAGCCCCCAGGGACTAGCATCGGACAATGAGCAGTTCTTC.

The CDR3 sequence is CASSYSSATNEKLFF. The CDR3, as DNA: TGTGCCAGCAGTTACTCCAGTGCTACAAATGAAAAACTGTTTTTT. The chain recombines TRBV6-6 with TRBJ1-4; no firm D call. The V end was cut by 0 bases, the J end by 5 bases, with 10 bases between. Germline CDR1 reads MNHNY; CDR2 reads SVGAGI (reference sequence). This CDR3 is 15 amino acids long.

This clonotype was seen a handful of times. For the CDR3, the DNA is TGTGCCAGCAGTGCGGGGGCTTCGAACACCGGGGAGCTGTTTTTT. Amino acid sequence: CASSAGASNTGELFF. J is TRBJ2-2 and V is TRBV2, with D perhaps TRBD1 or TRBD2 (6 bases each). The CDR3 runs 15 residues. V was trimmed by 4 bases and J by 0 bases, leaving 9 bases between them. CDR1 and CDR2 (germline): SNHLY, FYNNEI.

The V and J genes are TRBV2 and TRBJ2-7, with D unresolved. V was clipped by 6 bases and J by 2 bases, with 11 bases between them. From germline, CDR1 is SNHLY and CDR2 FYNNEI. The CDR3 length is 13 residues. CDR3 sequence: CASSHGVAYEQYF. The CDR3 nucleotides read TGTGCCAGCAGCCATGGAGTAGCCTACGAGCAGTACTTC.

V and J are TRBV6-6 and TRBJ2-5; D ambiguous. The CDR3 is 15 residues long. From germline, CDR1 is MNHNY and CDR2 SVGAGI (reference sequence). V lost 8 bases, J lost 2 bases, and 18 bases lay in between. The CDR3 loop reads CASALWAPSQETQYF. DNA for the CDR3: TGTGCCAGCGCGCTCTGGGCACCCTCTCAAGAGACCCAGTACTTC.

The chain combines TRBV12-3 or TRBV12-4 with TRBJ2-1, with 10 bases identical to TRBD1. V dropped 3 bases and J dropped 7; count of bases not matched to a gene: 3. CDR3 size: 14 residues. The chain's CDR3 is CASSLWDRGNEQFF. In DNA form, the CDR3 reads TGTGCCAGCAGTTTGTGGGACAGGGGAAATGAGCAGTTCTTC.

The chain links TRBV14 to TRBJ2-3; 12 positions agree with TRBD2. The CDR3 loop spans 20 amino acids. J was trimmed by 8 bases and V by 0 bases; bases with no gene match: 18. The V gene's germline CDR1 is SGHDN and CDR2 FVKESK. The CDR3 here is CASSQDSLTSGGREGGTQYF. The DNA of the CDR3 is TGTGCCAGCAGCCAAGATTCTCTGACTAGCGGGGGCCGCGAAGGGGGTACGCAGTATTTT.

The V gene is TRBV13, the J gene TRBJ2-3, with 7 positions matching TRBD2. Germline CDR1 and CDR2: PRHDT and FYEKMQ (reference sequence). V shed 5 bases and J 2 bases; nucleotides not matched to a gene: 13. The CDR3 spans 17 residues. CDR3 coding DNA: TGTGCCAGCAGCGACGTGTCGTCTAGCGGAGTCACAGATACGCAGTATTTT. Translating it yields CASSDVSSSGVTDTQYF.

This clonotype was seen many times. This chain uses TRBV6-1 with TRBJ2-3; D is perhaps TRBD1 (5 bases). This CDR3 has 14 amino acids. The V gene lost 5 bases and the J gene lost 4 bases, with 13 bases spanning the gap. Germline loops: CDR1 MNHNS, CDR2 SASEGT. The CDR3 reads CASSYVGPADTQYF. Here the CDR3 DNA reads TGTGCCAGCAGTTATGTGGGGCCGGCAGATACGCAGTATTTT.

This clonotype was counted at least ten times. The CDR3 nucleotides read TGTGCCAGCAGCCTGGTTCTACGGGGCTCCGACGGCTACACCTTC. Translated: CASSLVLRGSDGYTF. V usage is TRBV7-9 and J usage is TRBJ1-2, with a possible D match to TRBD1 (5 bases). The ends were cut back, 5 bases at V and 8 bases at J, with 21 bases in the middle. CDR3 size: 15 residues. Germline-derived CDR1 and CDR2 are SEHNR and FQNEAQ (reference sequence).

This clonotype was detected ten times or more. The chain has TRBV24-1 and TRBJ2-3; weak D call: TRBD1 (5 bases). The CDR3 covers 15 residues. Trimming stripped 6 bases from V and 2 bases from J, with 14 bases between. Germline CDR1 KGHDR, CDR2 SFDVKD. CDR3 protein: CATSLGAEDTDTQYF. The CDR3 nucleotides read TGTGCCACCAGTCTTGGGGCTGAGGACACAGATACGCAGTATTTT.

The chain uses TRBV20-1 and TRBJ2-7; 8 nucleotides align to TRBD1. With 6 bases clipped from V and 1 base from J, the junction kept 8 bases outside the gene matches. This CDR3 region has 14 residues. CDR1 is DFQATT and CDR2 is SNEGSKA in the germline V gene (reference sequence). The CDR3 nucleotides read TGCAGTGCACTCTCGGACAGGGAGTCCTACGAGCAGTACTTC. It yields the protein CSALSDRESYEQYF.

This clonotype was counted only a few times. The chain uses TRBV6-5 and TRBJ2-7; D not certain. Germline values: CDR1 MNHEY, CDR2 SVGAGI. V was cut by 6 bases and J by 6 bases, with 12 bases left in between. This CDR3 is built from 12 residues. CDR3 sequence: CASSPLGGEQYF. The CDR3 DNA reads TGTGCCAGCAGCCCCCTGGGCGGCGAGCAGTACTTC.

The chain is built from TRBV5-6 and TRBJ2-3; no firm D call. CDR3 length equals 15 residues. Per germline, CDR1 SGHDT and CDR2 YYEEEE. V gave up 5 bases and J gave up 2 bases, with 15 bases separating them. CDR3 protein: CASSPDGVFTDTQYF. The DNA of the CDR3 is TGTGCCAGCAGTCCGGATGGAGTTTTCACAGATACGCAGTATTTT.

The rearrangement joins TRBV15 to TRBJ2-4, with D maybe TRBD1 (6 bases). The CDR3 has 18 amino acids. Trimming left V 0 bases short and J 0 bases short, with 15 bases between. The germline V gene has CDR1 LNHNV and CDR2 YYDKDF (reference sequence). The CDR3 coding sequence is TGTGCCACCAGCAGAGACAGGGACATACCCCTAGCCAAAAACATTCAGTACTTC. Its translation: CATSRDRDIPLAKNIQYF.

This clonotype was recorded at least ten times. The chain employs TRBV5-6 and TRBJ1-3, with D perhaps matching TRBD1 (5 bases). Trimming pared 4 bases from V and 0 bases from J, leaving 11 bases between. CDR1 is SGHDT, CDR2 YYEEEE, per germline. There are 15 residues in the CDR3. CDR3 coding DNA: TGTGCCAGCAGCCCGGGACCAAGCTCTGGAAACACCATATATTTT. It codes for CASSPGPSSGNTIYF.

CDR3 bases: TGTGCCAGCAGTTACGGGGGTCTGGCGGGAGAGACCCAGTACTTC. Translation: CASSYGGLAGETQYF. This chain uses TRBV6-5 with TRBJ2-5, with D perhaps TRBD1 or TRBD2 (5 bases each). Germline values: CDR1 MNHEY, CDR2 SVGAGI. Trimming took 2 bases from V and 4 from J, leaving 14 bases between them. This CDR3 is built from 15 residues.

The table lists this clonotype with a few counts. This chain uses TRBV2 with TRBJ2-3, with TRBD1 as a possible D gene (5 bases). CDR3 length equals 13 residues. V was shortened by 8 bases and J by 2 bases, with 11 bases between the two germline ends. Per germline, CDR1 SNHLY and CDR2 FYNNEI. CDR3 loop: CASGAGFTDTQYF. CDR3 bases: TGTGCCAGCGGGGCAGGCTTCACAGATACGCAGTATTTT.

This clonotype has a handful of counts. The chain links TRBV27 to TRBJ1-1; D not resolved. The germline V and J ends were trimmed by 6 bases and 0 bases, with 8 bases remaining between them. CDR3 size: 13 residues. CDR1 MNHEY and CDR2 SMNVEV come from the germline V gene (reference sequence). As DNA, the CDR3 is TGTGCCAGCAGCAACGGGCTGAACACTGAAGCTTTCTTT. It translates to CASSNGLNTEAFF.

This clonotype appeared many times. CDR3 amino acids: CASSLGARTDTQYF. The CDR3 nucleotides are TGTGCCAGCAGCTTAGGGGCGCGGACAGATACGCAGTATTTT. The V and J genes are TRBV7-8 and TRBJ2-3; D is uncertain. This CDR3 region has 14 residues. Germline-derived CDR1 and CDR2 are SGHVS and FQNEAQ. V was trimmed by 1 base and J by 3 bases, leaving 8 bases between them.

The genes are TRBV6-1 and TRBJ1-5; 9 nucleotides agree with TRBD1. The CDR3 length is 14 residues. CDR1 is MNHNS and CDR2 is SASEGT in the germline V gene. V trimming: 6 bases; J trimming: 7 bases; junction bases outside the gene matches: 7. This chain's CDR3 is CASSSGTGLQPQHF. CDR3 DNA: TGTGCCAGCAGCTCAGGGACAGGGTTACAGCCCCAGCATTTT.

CDR3 amino acids: CSATWGINTEAFF. Here the CDR3 DNA reads TGCAGTGCTACCTGGGGCATAAACACTGAAGCTTTCTTT. The chain carries TRBV20-1 and TRBJ1-1; D might be TRBD1 (5 bases). The V gene lost 4 bases and the J gene lost 2 bases, with 11 bases spanning the gap. Germline lookup yields CDR1 DFQATT and CDR2 SNEGSKA (reference sequence). The CDR3 has 13 residues.

CDR3: CASSLGPTTEAFF. CDR3 bases: TGTGCCAGCAGTTTAGGCCCTACAACTGAAGCTTTCTTT. The rearrangement links TRBV12-3 or TRBV12-4 to TRBJ1-1, with D uncertain. The CDR3 spans 13 residues. Trimming pared 1 base from V and 5 bases from J, leaving 8 bases between.

This clonotype was seen more than once but under ten times. J is TRBJ1-2 and V is TRBV10-3; 12 nucleotides line up with TRBD1. The CDR3 consists of 19 residues. Germline-derived CDR1 and CDR2 are ENHRY and SYGVKD. V was pared by 3 bases and J by 5 bases, with 16 bases of the junction left unmatched. The DNA of the CDR3 is TGTGCCATCAGTGATCCCGGGACAGGGGGCGCCTTTTCTTCTTATGGCTACACCTTC. Protein product: CAISDPGTGGAFSSYGYTF.

The V and J genes are TRBV28 and TRBJ1-5; D might be TRBD1 (6 bases). The CDR3 runs to 18 residues. Germline V gene sequence: CDR1 MDHEN, CDR2 SYDVKM. The V end lost 3 bases, the J end lost 1 base, and 19 bases lay between the germline ends. CDR3 DNA: TGTGCCAGCAGTTTCCTTGAGGGAGGTACAGGGAGCAATCAGCCCCAGCATTTT. It encodes CASSFLEGGTGSNQPQHF.

J is TRBJ2-1 and V is TRBV5-1, with 10 positions matching TRBD2. Trimming cost V 5 bases and J 4 bases; bases outside gene matches: 9. The CDR3 consists of 16 residues. The germline CDR1 and CDR2 sequences are SGHRS and YFSETQ. The CDR3 DNA follows: TGCGCCAGCAGTCTAGGGGGGACTAGCGTTTACAATGAGCAGTTCTTC. Residues: CASSLGGTSVYNEQFF.

In its sample, this clonotype was seen many times. The CDR3 coding sequence is TGTGCCAGCAGCTTGTGGCCTGAAGCTTTCTTT. Protein: CASSLWPEAFF. V is TRBV7-9 and J is TRBJ1-1; D not resolved. The V and J ends lost 3 bases and 6 bases respectively, with 5 bases between them. Looked up from germline, CDR1 is SEHNR and CDR2 is FQNEAQ (reference sequence). The CDR3 is 11 amino acids.

This chain uses TRBV13 with TRBJ1-1; D perhaps matches TRBD1 (6 bases). Germline CDR1 PRHDT, CDR2 FYEKMQ (reference sequence). Between the trimmed V and J ends, which lost 5 bases and 4 bases, there was a span of 17 bases. The CDR3 has 15 residues. CDR3 bases: TGTGCCAGCAGCCTCAGGGGCCCCAGGGGCACTGAAGCTTTCTTT. As protein: CASSLRGPRGTEAFF.

The chain carries TRBV19 and TRBJ2-1; 7 bases are shared with TRBD2. Germline loops: CDR1 LNHDA, CDR2 SQIVND (reference sequence). Trimming removed 7 bases from V and 5 bases from J; junction bases left unmatched: 5. This CDR3 spans 13 amino acids. The CDR3 is CASISGGNNEQFF. The CDR3 DNA reads TGTGCCAGTATTTCGGGGGGAAACAATGAGCAGTTCTTC.

This clonotype was counted between two and nine times. The gene calls are TRBV5-6 and TRBJ1-1, with D possibly TRBD1 on 5 matching bases. Trimming took off 0 bases at V and 9 bases at J, with 9 bases between the two ends. CDR3 length: 12 residues. CDR1 is SGHDT, CDR2 YYEEEE, per germline. CDR3 DNA: TGTGCCAGCAGCTTGGCCGGGACCAAAGCTTTCTTT. Translation gives CASSLAGTKAFF.